This T cell receptor (beta chain) was identified in a study of blood T cells in healthy people across ages. CDR1 is MDHEN and CDR2 is SYDVKM in the germline V gene. The trim removed 3 bases at V and 6 bases at J, leaving 7 bases unmatched. CDR3 length: 15 amino acids. The use of a sample-barcoded 5' primer and a J-beta primer mix characterized a second PCR of roughly 6 to 11 cycles. A single record per CDR3 protein comes from TCRdb applying MiXCR to the 5' RACE reads. The profile covers 600,000 to 1,000,000 distinct CDR3 sequences, with roughly 64% appearing a single time and approximately 23% taken by the ten largest.

The receptor comes from a man aged 25 to 45 in good health. This chain links TRBV28 with TRBJ2-3; 9 bases fit TRBD2. Specimen: blood. Written as DNA, the CDR3 is TGTGCCAGCAGTTTGGCGGGAGGGAAGTGGGATACGCAGTATTTT. Its protein product is CASSLAGGKWDTQYF.